This T cell receptor beta chain was captured by sequencing in a study of CD8 T cells in ankylosing spondylitis. General study results and limits: Typical of ankylosing spondylitis blood, it appeared, was a TCR beta motif of eight highly homologous variants. The authors found the disease-linked clones to be CD8+ and relatively rare in peripheral blood.

This clonotype was detected only a few times. The antigen remains undetermined. Using quantitative 5'-RACE with molecular barcodes, the authors made TCR beta libraries. Via MiXCR, TCRdb re-called the 5' RACE reads, giving one row per CDR3 protein. The sample carries approximately 400,000 distinct CDR3 sequences, roughly 15% recorded once. CDR3 length: 15 amino acids. Unmatched junction bases numbered 12, after V lost 7 bases and J lost 4 bases. The receptor's source is a male donor with ankylosing spondylitis. Sequenced: blood, either unsorted or a sorted T cell fraction (not recorded which). This chain joins TRBV12-3 or TRBV12-4 and TRBJ1-2; 7 bases align to TRBD1. CDR3 sequence (DNA): TGTGCCAGCAACACGGACAGGCCAAGTGGCTATGGCTACACCTTC. Its protein is CASNTDRPSGYGYTF.